Listed here are 5 T cell receptor beta chains from one sample, sequenced in a study of early T cells in non-severe SARS-CoV-2 infection. TCRdb fed the 5' RACE reads into MiXCR, producing one record per CDR3 protein. Of 65,000 to 85,000 distinct CDR3 sequences in the sample, around 13% were seen once. The source material was whole blood. The receptor set was obtained from an adult who was a healthcare worker with PCR-confirmed SARS-CoV-2 infection or an uninfected control (not recorded which).

V usage is TRBV29-1 and J usage is TRBJ1-1; D perhaps matches TRBD1 (5 bases). V lost 7 bases and J 3 bases, leaving 9 bases between the germline ends. Germline V gives CDR1 SQVTM, CDR2 ANQGSEA. This CDR3 is 11 amino acids long. This CDR3 is CSALGDTEAFF. DNA of the CDR3: TGCAGCGCCCTGGGGGACACTGAAGCTTTCTTT.

This clonotype showed up many times. The genes are TRBV10-3 and TRBJ2-6; D call uncertain. V was cut by 8 bases and J by 4 bases, with 12 bases left in between. The CDR3 has 14 residues. Germline V gene data show CDR1 as ENHRY and CDR2 as SYGVKD. This CDR3 is CAIADPTGANVLTF. In DNA, the CDR3 is TGTGCCATCGCCGACCCCACAGGGGCCAACGTCCTGACTTTC.

This clonotype was found a few times. The chain couples TRBV4-2 to TRBJ1-4; D remains unclear. V was cut by 7 bases and J by 3 bases, with 21 bases left in between. CDR1 and CDR2 from the germline V gene are LGHNA and YNFKEQ. This CDR3 spans 17 amino acids. For the CDR3, the DNA is TGTGCCAGCACCCCGGGGTGGCCGGTGAGATCTAATGAAAAACTGTTTTTT. Translation: CASTPGWPVRSNEKLFF.

The chain links TRBV10-3 to TRBJ2-1; maybe TRBD2 (6 bases). The V and J ends lost 5 bases and 7 bases respectively, with 24 bases between them. CDR1 and CDR2 (germline): ENHRY, SYGVKD. This CDR3 contains 17 residues. The CDR3 region is CAISSSGGARERNEQFF. Here the CDR3 DNA reads TGTGCCATCAGTTCATCTGGCGGGGCCCGAGAAAGGAATGAGCAGTTCTTC.

There are a few counts of this clonotype. The genes are TRBV6-1 and TRBJ1-4, with D uncertain. CDR3 length: 14 amino acids. V was pared by 7 bases and J by 0 bases, with 9 bases between. CDR1 and CDR2 from the germline V gene are MNHNS and SASEGT. The DNA for the CDR3 is TGTGCCAGCAAAGGACCGACAACTAATGAAAAACTGTTTTTT. Amino acids: CASKGPTTNEKLFF.